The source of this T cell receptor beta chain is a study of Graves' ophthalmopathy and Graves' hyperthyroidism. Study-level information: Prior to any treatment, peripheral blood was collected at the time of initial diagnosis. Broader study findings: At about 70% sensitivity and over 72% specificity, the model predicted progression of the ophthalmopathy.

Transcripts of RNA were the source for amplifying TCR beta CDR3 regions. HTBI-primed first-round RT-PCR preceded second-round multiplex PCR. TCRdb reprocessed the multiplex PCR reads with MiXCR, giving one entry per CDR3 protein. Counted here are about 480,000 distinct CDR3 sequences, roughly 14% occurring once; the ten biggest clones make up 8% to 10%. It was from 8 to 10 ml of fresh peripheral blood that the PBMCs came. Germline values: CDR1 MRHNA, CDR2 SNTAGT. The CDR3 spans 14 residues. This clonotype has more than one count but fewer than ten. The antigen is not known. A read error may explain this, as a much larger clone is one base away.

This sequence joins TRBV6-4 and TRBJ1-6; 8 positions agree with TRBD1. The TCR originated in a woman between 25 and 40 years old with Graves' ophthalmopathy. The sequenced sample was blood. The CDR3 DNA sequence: TGTGCCAGCAGTGACTGGGCAGGGGGCTCACACCTCCACTTT. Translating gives CASSDWAGGSHLHF.